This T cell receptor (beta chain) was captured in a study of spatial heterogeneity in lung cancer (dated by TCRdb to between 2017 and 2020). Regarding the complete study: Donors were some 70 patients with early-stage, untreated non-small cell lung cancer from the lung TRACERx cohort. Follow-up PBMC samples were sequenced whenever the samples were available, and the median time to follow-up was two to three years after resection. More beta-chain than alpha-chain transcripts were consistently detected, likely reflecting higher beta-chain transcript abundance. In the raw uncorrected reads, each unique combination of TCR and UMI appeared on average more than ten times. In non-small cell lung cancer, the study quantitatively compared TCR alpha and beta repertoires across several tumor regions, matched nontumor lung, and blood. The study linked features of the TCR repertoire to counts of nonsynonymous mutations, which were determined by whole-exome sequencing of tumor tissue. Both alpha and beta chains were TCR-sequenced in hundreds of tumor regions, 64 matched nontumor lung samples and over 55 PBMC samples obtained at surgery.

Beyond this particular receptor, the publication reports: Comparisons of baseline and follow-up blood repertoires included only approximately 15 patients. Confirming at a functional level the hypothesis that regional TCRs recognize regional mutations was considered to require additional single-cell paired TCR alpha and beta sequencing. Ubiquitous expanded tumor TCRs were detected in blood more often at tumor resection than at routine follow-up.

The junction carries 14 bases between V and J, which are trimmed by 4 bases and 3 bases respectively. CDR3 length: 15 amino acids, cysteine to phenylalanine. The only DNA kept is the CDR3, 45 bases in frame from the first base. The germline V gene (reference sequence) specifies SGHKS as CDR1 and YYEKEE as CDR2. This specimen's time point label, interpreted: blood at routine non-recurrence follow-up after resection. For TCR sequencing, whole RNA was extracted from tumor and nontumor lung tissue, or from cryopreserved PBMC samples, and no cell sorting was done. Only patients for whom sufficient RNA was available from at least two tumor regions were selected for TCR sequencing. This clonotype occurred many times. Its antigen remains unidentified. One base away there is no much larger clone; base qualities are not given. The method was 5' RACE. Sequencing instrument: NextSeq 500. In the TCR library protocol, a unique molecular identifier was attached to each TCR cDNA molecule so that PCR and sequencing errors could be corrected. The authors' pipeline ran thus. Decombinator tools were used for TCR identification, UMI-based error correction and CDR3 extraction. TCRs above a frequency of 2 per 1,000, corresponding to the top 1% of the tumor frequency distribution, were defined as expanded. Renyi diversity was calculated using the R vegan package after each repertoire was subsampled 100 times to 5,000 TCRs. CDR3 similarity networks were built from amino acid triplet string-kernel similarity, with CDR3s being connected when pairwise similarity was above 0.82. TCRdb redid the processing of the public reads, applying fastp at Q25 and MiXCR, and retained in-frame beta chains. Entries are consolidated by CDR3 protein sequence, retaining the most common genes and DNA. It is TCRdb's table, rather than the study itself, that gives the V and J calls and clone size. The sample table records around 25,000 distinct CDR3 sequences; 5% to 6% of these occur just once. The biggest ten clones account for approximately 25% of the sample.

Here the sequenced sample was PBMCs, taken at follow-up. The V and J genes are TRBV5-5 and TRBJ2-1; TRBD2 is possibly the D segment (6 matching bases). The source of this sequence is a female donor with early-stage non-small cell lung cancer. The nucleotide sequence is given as TGTGCCAGCAGCCTGAGCGGAGCGGGCTACAATGAGCAGTTCTTC. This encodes CASSLSGAGYNEQFF. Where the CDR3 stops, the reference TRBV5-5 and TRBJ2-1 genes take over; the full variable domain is DAGVTQSPTHLIKTRGQQVTLRCSPISGHKSVSWYQQVLGQGPQFIFQYYEKEERGRGNFPDRFSARQFPNYSSELNVNALLLGDSALYLCASSLSGAGYNEQFFGPGTRLTVL.